This TCR beta chain is from a study of T cell repertoires in cytomegalovirus infection. Overall study findings and caveats: CMV carriers with the relevant HLA were identified by cumulative public TCR beta family frequency.

For this clonotype: Its antigen is unknown. This may arise from a read error, as a much more abundant clone is one base away.

MiXCR, run by TCRdb on the reads, gives a single entry per CDR3 protein. The sample yields roughly 230,000 distinct CDR3 sequences, 9% to 15% seen once. This CDR3 is 17 amino acids long. Input material: PBMCs. This receptor was identified in a human donor in good health (CMV status not recorded). Some clones in this sample may be carry-over from other donors' samples. This chain joins TRBV12-3 or TRBV12-4 and TRBJ1-1, with 7 bases lining up with TRBD1. Written as DNA, the CDR3 is TGTGCCAGCAGTTTAACGCGGACAGGACCAGTGAACACTGGAGCTTTCTTT. Translating gives CASSLTRTGPVNTGAFF.